Sequencing of this T cell receptor (beta chain) was carried out in a study of shared clonotypes between healthy human individuals. About the study: A donor's plate count was three for CD4 naive and three for CD4 memory; CD8 naive had two and CD8 memory one. Study conclusions and caveats: Incomplete sequencing of sorted subsets was indicated by rarefaction despite large depth. Sequencing depth was expected to affect clonotype sharing among donors.

TCRdb's copy holds only in-frame clones and misses some; the assay was immunoSEQ multiplex PCR. Of some 300,000 clones detected, around four fifths appear once; the ten largest clones hold 8% to 13%. In regard to this clone: Its antigen is unidentified.

CDR3 length: 13 residues. V trimming: 8 bases; J trimming: 4 bases; junction bases outside the gene matches: 7. Germline assignment: CDR1 MNHEY and CDR2 SMNVEV (reference sequence). The specimen was memory CD4+ T cells sorted from blood. Sample subset: CD45RA-negative fraction. V and J are TRBV27 and TRBJ1-2, with TRBD1 matching 7 bases. The TCR originated in a man aged 25-40 years in good health. CDR3 protein: CASGRQGSYGYTF. The CDR3 nucleotides are TGTGCCAGCGGAAGACAGGGTTCCTATGGCTACACCTTC.